One sample yielded the 5 T cell receptor beta chains listed below, sequenced in a study of identifying expanded T cells in peripheral blood. Data came from immunoSEQ multiplex PCR; TCRdb stores just in-frame clones and leaves some out. The sample holds fewer than 110,000 clones; approximately 90% are singletons and the top ten take roughly 17%. Sequenced: blood. The receptors derive from a person between 18 and 70 years old in good health.

The rearrangement uses TRBV30 and TRBJ2-2; 11 nucleotides agree with TRBD2. Trimming removed 2 bases from V and 4 bases from J; junction bases left unmatched: 6. The V gene's germline CDR1 is GTSNPN and CDR2 SVGIG (reference sequence). CDR3 length: 16 residues. CDR3 in amino acids: CAWSNLAGGSTGELFF. The CDR3 nucleotides read TGTGCCTGGAGTAATCTAGCGGGGGGTTCCACCGGGGAGCTGTTTTTT.

V usage is TRBV5-6 and J usage is TRBJ2-3; D gene uncertain. This CDR3 has 14 amino acids. V lost 4 bases and J 5 bases, leaving 14 bases between the germline ends. The germline CDR1 and CDR2 sequences are SGHDT and YYEEEE. CDR3 protein: CASSTPFVRDTQYF. The DNA of the CDR3 is TGTGCCAGCAGCACCCCTTTTGTACGAGATACGCAGTATTTT.

The rearrangement uses TRBV19 and TRBJ1-5, with 7 positions matching TRBD1. The CDR3 runs 15 residues. The germline CDR1 and CDR2 sequences are LNHDA and SQIVND (reference sequence). The V and J ends lost 3 bases and 6 bases, in that order; junction bases with no gene match: 8. Here the CDR3 reads CASSIDQGGFQPQHF. CDR3 nucleotides: TGTGCCAGTAGTATTGATCAGGGGGGCTTTCAGCCCCAGCATTTT.

The chain recombines TRBV6-5 with TRBJ2-7; the D gene is possibly TRBD1 (6 bases). The V gene's germline CDR1 is MNHEY and CDR2 SVGAGI. The CDR3 is 14 amino acids. The V end lost 4 bases, the J end lost 7 bases, and 17 bases lay between the germline ends. The CDR3 DNA reads as TGTGCCAGCAGTTCAGGGACACACCTCTATGAGCAGTACTTC. Translation: CASSSGTHLYEQYF.

The rearrangement joins TRBV7-6 to TRBJ2-5, with D maybe TRBD1 (5 bases). Germline CDR1 is SGHVS and CDR2 is FNYEAQ. The ends were cut back, 1 base at V and 7 bases at J, with 10 bases in the middle. The CDR3 extends over 13 amino acids. The CDR3 coding sequence is TGTGCCAGCAGCTTAGAAGGGGCAGGGACCCAGTACTTC. Its translation: CASSLEGAGTQYF. Filled out from reference TRBV7-6 and TRBJ2-5, the complete variable domain reads GAGVSQSPRYKVTKRGQDVALRCDPISGHVSLYWYRQALGQGPEFLTYFNYEAQQDKSGLPNDRFSAERPEGSISTLTIQRTEQRDSAMYRCASSLEGAGTQYFGPGTRLLVL.